One sample yielded the 5 T cell receptor beta chains listed below, sequenced in a study of Tregs in tolerant kidney transplant recipients. Generated by immunoSEQ multiplex PCR, the TCRdb table keeps only in-frame clones and is missing some. The sample includes 60,000 to 65,000 clones, 98% of them seen just once. The specimen comprised Tregs from blood, sampled before the transplant. The source is a human donor who received a combined kidney and bone marrow transplant.

The gene calls are TRBV5-1 and TRBJ2-5; a possible D gene is TRBD2 (6 bases). Germline-derived CDR1 and CDR2 are SGHRS and YFSETQ. V lost 2 bases and J lost 3, with 20 bases in between. This CDR3 is 17 amino acids long. CDR3 in amino acids: CASSLGLWGVREETQYF. CDR3 coding DNA: TGCGCCAGCAGCTTAGGTTTGTGGGGGGTACGGGAAGAGACCCAGTACTTC. Full variable domain (rest looked up from reference TRBV5-1 and TRBJ2-5): KAGVTQTPRYLIKTRGQQVTLSCSPISGHRSVSWYQQTPGQGLQFLFEYFSETQRNKGNFPGRFSGRQFSNSRSEMNVSTLELGDSALYLCASSLGLWGVREETQYFGPGTRLLVL.

The CDR3 nucleotides are TGCGCCAGCAGCGTCCGGGACAGGAGGAACACCGGGGAGCTGTTTTTT. As protein: CASSVRDRRNTGELFF. V and J are TRBV5-1 and TRBJ2-2, with TRBD1 identical over 8 bases. This CDR3 is 16 amino acids long. The V and J ends lost 4 bases and 1 base, in that order; junction bases with no gene match: 6. Germline CDR1 is SGHRS and CDR2 is YFSETQ.

This clone was found once. The chain joins TRBV4-2 to TRBJ2-1, with 10 positions matching TRBD2. The germline V gene has CDR1 LGHNA and CDR2 YNFKEQ. V lost 3 bases and J lost 7; bases outside the gene matches: 9. The CDR3 runs 16 residues. DNA of the CDR3: TGTGCCAGCAGCCATCAGATAGCGGGGGGTGGAAATGAGCAGTTCTTC. Translation gives CASSHQIAGGGNEQFF.

The chain combines TRBV4-1 with TRBJ1-2; D gene ambiguous. Trimming took off 3 bases at V and 8 bases at J, with 13 bases between the two ends. The CDR3 is 13 amino acids. Germline CDR1 reads MGHRA; CDR2 reads YSYEKL. The CDR3 loop reads CASSHRTGDGYTF. CDR3 sequence (DNA): TGCGCCAGCAGCCATCGGACGGGAGACGGCTACACCTTC.

The rearrangement links TRBV19 to TRBJ2-1; 9 nucleotides match TRBD2. The germline CDR1 and CDR2 sequences are LNHDA and SQIVND (reference sequence). The V gene end was trimmed by 2 bases and the J gene end by 9 bases; junction bases not matched to a gene: 5. CDR3 length equals 14 residues. Written as DNA, the CDR3 is TGTGCCAGTAGTATACTGCGGGGGGGCGTTGAGCAGTTCTTC. Translating it yields CASSILRGGVEQFF.